This T cell receptor (beta chain) comes out of a study of response to subunit inactivated influenza vaccine. The J segment lost 6 bases and the V segment lost 4 bases, leaving 0 bases of the junction unmatched. The CDR3 length is 12 residues. Germline V CDR1 and CDR2: SGHTA, FQGNSA. Notes on this clonotype: As yet, its antigen is unknown.

One entry per CDR3 protein results from TCRdb running MiXCR on the RT-PCR reads. The sample shows about 540,000 distinct CDR3 sequences, about 14% of them seen only once. Study-wide results and caveats: The authors proposed limited new T cell recruitment per seasonal influenza vaccination.

The starting material was PBMCs from blood, obtained about 11 days after vaccination. The chain combines TRBV7-2 with TRBJ1-1, with TRBD1 matching over 9 bases. This clonotype was sampled from a man between 50 and 59 years old who received an inactivated influenza vaccine. CDR3 sequence: CASSWDRAEAFF. CDR3 nucleotides: TGTGCCAGCAGCTGGGACAGGGCTGAAGCTTTCTTT.